This is a list of T cell receptor beta chains from one sample in a study of T cell repertoires and HLA-DP antigens. Assay: immunoSEQ multiplex PCR; the TCRdb copy retains only in-frame clones and omits some. Of over 100,000 clones in the sample, about 92% were seen once. Their specific antigens are unknown. Sequencing was carried out using CD4+ T cells from PBMCs. The receptors originated from a woman younger than 30 in good health and CMV-seronegative. Both conserved end residues are part of each CDR3. The D gene is left open where the match is weak. Clone size is given for some rows only: seen once, a few or many times, or a class if the clone is expanded.

d_gene	v_gene	j_gene	abundance	CDR3aa	CDR3nt
.	TRBV11-3	TRBJ2-1	.	CASSPFRELVSPYNEQFF	TGTGCCAGCAGCCCGTTTAGGGAACTAGTTTCCCCCTACAATGAGCAGTTCTTC
.	TRBV29-1	TRBJ2-7	.	CSVLGSGVQYF	TGCAGCGTCCTCGGGTCTGGAGTGCAGTACTTC
.	TRBV7-9	TRBJ2-6	.	CASSLFWGSGANVLTF	TGTGCCAGCAGCTTATTCTGGGGGTCTGGGGCCAACGTCCTGACTTTC
.	TRBV2	TRBJ2-5	.	CASSEAGGLQETQYF	TGTGCCAGCAGTGAAGCGGGGGGACTTCAAGAGACCCAGTACTTC
.	TRBV19	TRBJ1-6	medium-sized	CASSITQTYSPLHF	TGTGCCAGTAGTATCACCCAGACATATTCACCCCTCCACTTT
.	TRBV4-1	TRBJ1-2	.	CASSYLARQGSANYGYTF	TGCGCCAGCAGCTACTTGGCTCGTCAGGGATCCGCTAACTATGGCTACACCTTC
.	TRBV7-8	TRBJ2-7	.	CASSLAAGTYEQYF	TGTGCCAGCAGCTTAGCTGCGGGGACCTACGAGCAGTACTTC
.	TRBV7-2	TRBJ1-1	.	CASSHPAGEGDTEAFF	TGTGCCAGCAGCCATCCGGCGGGGGAGGGGGACACTGAAGCTTTCTTT
.	TRBV7-8	TRBJ1-4	.	CASSLGGRGEKLFF	TGTGCCAGCAGCTTGGGAGGGAGGGGGGAAAAACTGTTTTTT
TRBD1	TRBV18	TRBJ1-5	.	CASSPSGGRDQPQHF	TGTGCCAGCTCACCGTCAGGGGGTAGGGATCAGCCCCAGCATTTT
TRBD1	TRBV10-2	TRBJ2-1	.	CASSPDRGSYNEQFF	TGCGCCAGCAGCCCCGACAGGGGTTCATACAATGAGCAGTTCTTC
.	TRBV18	TRBJ2-3	.	CASSPPGRPSDTQYF	TGTGCCAGCTCACCACCGGGTCGGCCATCAGATACGCAGTATTTT
TRBD2	TRBV23-1	TRBJ2-1	.	CASSHPGGLLGNEQFF	TGCGCCAGCAGTCACCCGGGGGGACTTTTGGGCAATGAGCAGTTCTTC
.	TRBV11-1	TRBJ2-1	.	CASSISSGNSYNEQFF	TGTGCCAGCAGCATTTCTTCCGGGAACTCCTACAATGAGCAGTTCTTC
TRBD1	TRBV2	TRBJ1-1	.	CASLTRTGANTEAFF	TGTGCCAGCCTCACTCGGACAGGGGCTAACACTGAAGCTTTCTTT
.	TRBV7-9	TRBJ2-1	.	CASSVNRANEQFF	TGTGCCAGCAGCGTCAACAGGGCGAATGAGCAGTTCTTC
TRBD1	TRBV9	TRBJ2-7	.	CASSDPDRGYEQYF	TGTGCCAGCAGCGACCCGGACAGGGGCTACGAGCAGTACTTC
.	TRBV5-8	TRBJ1-5	.	CASSLGGGPTDNQPQHF	TGTGCCAGCAGCTTGGGTGGCGGACCGACGGATAATCAGCCCCAGCATTTT
.	TRBV5-4	TRBJ1-4	.	CASSSGGQTNEKLFF	TGTGCCAGCAGCTCCGGAGGACAGACTAATGAAAAACTGTTTTTT
.	TRBV18	TRBJ1-4	once	CASSPVDSGREKLFF	TGTGCCAGCTCACCCGTAGACAGCGGGCGTGAAAAACTGTTTTTT
.	TRBV27	TRBJ2-7	.	CASSFRTEYEQYF	TGTGCCAGCAGTTTCCGGACAGAGTACGAGCAGTACTTC
.	TRBV5-5	TRBJ2-4	.	CASSPYSQAKNIQYF	TGTGCCAGCAGCCCTTACTCGCAGGCCAAAAACATTCAGTACTTC
.	TRBV7-3	TRBJ2-2	once	CASSAEANRRLNTGELFF	TGTGCCAGCAGCGCGGAGGCCAATAGGCGTTTGAACACCGGGGAGCTGTTTTTT
.	TRBV6-5	TRBJ2-3	.	CASRVGGDTQYF	TGTGCCAGCAGAGTCGGGGGAGATACGCAGTATTTT
.	TRBV9	TRBJ2-1	.	CASSVVPGSYNEQFF	TGTGCCAGCAGCGTAGTGCCGGGCTCCTACAATGAGCAGTTCTTC
.	TRBV28	TRBJ1-1	.	CASSLRVGTEAFF	TGTGCCAGCAGTTTAAGGGTCGGCACTGAAGCTTTCTTT
TRBD1	TRBV18	TRBJ2-3	.	CASSRYTGQDTDTQYF	TGTGCCAGCTCACGATATACGGGACAGGACACAGATACGCAGTATTTT
TRBD1	TRBV5-1	TRBJ2-7	.	CASSHTGQGYEQYF	TGCGCCAGCAGCCATACGGGACAGGGTTACGAGCAGTACTTC
.	TRBV18	TRBJ1-2	.	CASSDDSSYGYTF	TGTGCCAGCTCGGACGACAGTTCGTATGGCTACACCTTC
.	TRBV5-4	TRBJ1-2	.	CASGDRNNYGYTF	TGTGCCAGCGGAGACAGGAATAACTATGGCTACACCTTC
TRBD1	TRBV9	TRBJ2-1	once	CASSPKTGGTYNEQFF	TGTGCCAGCAGCCCCAAGACAGGGGGTACCTACAATGAGCAGTTCTTC
.	TRBV5-1	TRBJ2-5	.	CASSASGQSETQYF	TGCGCCAGCAGCGCGTCGGGCCAATCGGAGACCCAGTACTTC
TRBD1	TRBV15	TRBJ2-7	.	CATSSLLAGTGERYEQYF	TGTGCCACCAGCTCGCTCCTCGCCGGGACAGGGGAACGCTACGAGCAGTACTTC
.	TRBV7-9	TRBJ2-5	.	CASSPAETQYF	TGTGCCAGCAGCCCCGCGGAGACCCAGTACTTC
.	TRBV5-6	TRBJ1-5	.	CASSRSGSYNQPQHF	TGTGCCAGCAGCCGGTCCGGGTCCTATAATCAGCCCCAGCATTTT
.	TRBV7-2	TRBJ1-6	.	CASSLVISYNSPLHF	TGTGCCAGCAGCTTAGTGATCTCCTATAATTCACCCCTCCACTTT
.	TRBV19	TRBJ1-1	.	CASSPPAKGMSYENTEAFF	TGTGCCAGTAGTCCCCCGGCCAAGGGGATGTCGTACGAGAACACTGAAGCTTTCTTT
.	TRBV21-1	TRBJ2-7	.	CASSKVRLASVGEQYF	TGTGCCAGCAGCAAGGTGAGGCTAGCCTCCGTTGGGGAGCAGTACTTC
.	TRBV5-6	TRBJ1-4	.	CASSLYTTNEKLFF	TGTGCCAGCAGCTTGTATACAACTAATGAAAAACTGTTTTTT
.	TRBV28	TRBJ1-2	.	CASSLRGYGYTF	TGTGCCAGCAGTCTCAGGGGTTATGGCTACACCTTC
TRBD1	TRBV27	TRBJ2-7	.	CARGAQTGEQYF	TGTGCCAGGGGGGCACAGACAGGGGAGCAGTACTTC
TRBD1	TRBV7-9	TRBJ1-5	.	CASSVTGDSNQPQHF	TGTGCCAGCAGCGTCACAGGGGATAGCAATCAGCCCCAGCATTTT
.	TRBV11-2	TRBJ2-3	.	CASSSLTVGTDTQYF	TGTGCCAGCAGCTCCTTGACAGTAGGCACAGATACGCAGTATTTT
.	TRBV28	TRBJ1-5	.	CASSFPFSSNQPQHF	TGTGCCAGCAGTTTCCCCTTCTCCAGCAATCAGCCCCAGCATTTT
.	TRBV27	TRBJ1-2	.	CASSGGLAAGYTF	TGTGCCAGCAGTGGAGGCCTCGCCGCGGGCTACACCTTC